This record looks at one T cell receptor (beta chain) sequence and its context. The participants were between about 18 and 90 years old and came from about two dozen US areas. Participants reported their clinical history, and cohort assignment relied on those reports. Recovered status applied to Cohort 3 donors who had two consecutive negative PCRs. It also applied to those with clearance or with symptom resolution. These data come from a study of blood T cell repertoires in COVID-19. Original methodology: Nucleated cell counts were estimated from reference gene primer amplification. The assay was immunoSEQ multiplex PCR, and TCRdb's table has in-frame clones only and misses some. V and J calls and clone size are given by that table; D and trimming were obtained from the DNA. This sample has about 140,000 clones, with roughly 85% found just once. The sequenced material came from PBMCs or T cells enriched from blood (not recorded which). This TCR was recovered from a woman between 45 and 65 years old who had recovered from COVID-19.

CDR3 bases: TGTGCCTGGAGTGTGCGGAGGGGTAATAATTCACCCCTCCACTTT. Translated: CAWSVRRGNNSPLHF. The genes are TRBV30 and TRBJ1-6, with a possible D match to TRBD1 (5 bases). V was pared by 0 bases and J by 5 bases, with 11 bases between. CDR1 GTSNPN and CDR2 SVGIG come from the germline V gene (reference sequence). The CDR3 runs to 15 residues.